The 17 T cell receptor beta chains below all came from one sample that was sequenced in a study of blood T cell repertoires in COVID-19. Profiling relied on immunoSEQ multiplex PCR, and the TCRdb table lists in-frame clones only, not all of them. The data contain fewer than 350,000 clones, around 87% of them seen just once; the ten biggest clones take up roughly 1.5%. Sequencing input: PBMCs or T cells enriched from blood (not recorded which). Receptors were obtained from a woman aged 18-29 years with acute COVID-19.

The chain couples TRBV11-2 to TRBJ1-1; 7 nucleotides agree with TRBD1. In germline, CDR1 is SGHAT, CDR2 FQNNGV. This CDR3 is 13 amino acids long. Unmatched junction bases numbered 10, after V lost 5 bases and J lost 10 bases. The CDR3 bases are TGTGCCAGCAGCGCCGACAGGGTTTCCGTAGCTTTCTTT. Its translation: CASSADRVSVAFF.

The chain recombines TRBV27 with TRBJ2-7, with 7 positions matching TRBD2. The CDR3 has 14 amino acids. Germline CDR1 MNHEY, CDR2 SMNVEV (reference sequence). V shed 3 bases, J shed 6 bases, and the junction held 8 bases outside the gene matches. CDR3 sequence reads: CASSFDSGVREQYF. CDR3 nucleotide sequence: TGTGCCAGCAGTTTTGACAGCGGGGTTCGCGAGCAGTACTTC.

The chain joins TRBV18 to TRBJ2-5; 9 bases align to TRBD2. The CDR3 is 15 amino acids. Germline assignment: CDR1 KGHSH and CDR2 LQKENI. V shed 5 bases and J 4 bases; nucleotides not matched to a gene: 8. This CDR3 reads CASSSIAGAGETQYF. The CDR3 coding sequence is TGTGCCAGCTCATCAATAGCGGGAGCTGGAGAGACCCAGTACTTC.

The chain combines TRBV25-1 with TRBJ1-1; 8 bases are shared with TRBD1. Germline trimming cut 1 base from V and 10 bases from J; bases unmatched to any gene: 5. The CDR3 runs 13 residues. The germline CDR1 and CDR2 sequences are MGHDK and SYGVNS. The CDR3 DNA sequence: TGTGCCAGCAGTGAATCGCAGGGGGCAGGAGCTTTCTTT. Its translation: CASSESQGAGAFF. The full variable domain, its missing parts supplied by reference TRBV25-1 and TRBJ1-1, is EADIYQTPRYLVIGTGKKITLECSQTMGHDKMYWYQQDPGMELHLIHYSYGVNSTEKGDLSSESTVSRIRTEHFPLTLESARPSHTSQYLCASSESQGAGAFFGQGTRLTVV.

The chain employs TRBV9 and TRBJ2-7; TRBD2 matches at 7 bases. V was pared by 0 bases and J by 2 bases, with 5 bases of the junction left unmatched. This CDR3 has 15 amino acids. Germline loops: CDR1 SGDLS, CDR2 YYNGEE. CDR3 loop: CASSVGSGTAYEQYF. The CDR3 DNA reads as TGTGCCAGCAGCGTAGGGAGCGGGACTGCCTACGAGCAGTACTTC.

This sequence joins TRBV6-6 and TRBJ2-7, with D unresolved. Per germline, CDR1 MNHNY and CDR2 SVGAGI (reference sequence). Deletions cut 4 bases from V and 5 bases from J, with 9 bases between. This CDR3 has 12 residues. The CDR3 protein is CASSSYRNEQYF. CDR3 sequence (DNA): TGTGCCAGCAGTTCGTACAGAAACGAGCAGTACTTC.

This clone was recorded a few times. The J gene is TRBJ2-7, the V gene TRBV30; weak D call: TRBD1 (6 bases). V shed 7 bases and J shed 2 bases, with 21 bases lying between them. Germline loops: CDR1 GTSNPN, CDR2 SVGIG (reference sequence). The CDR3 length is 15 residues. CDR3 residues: CASHPRDKRTYEQYF. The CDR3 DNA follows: TGTGCCTCCCACCCCCGGGACAAAAGGACCTACGAGCAGTACTTC.

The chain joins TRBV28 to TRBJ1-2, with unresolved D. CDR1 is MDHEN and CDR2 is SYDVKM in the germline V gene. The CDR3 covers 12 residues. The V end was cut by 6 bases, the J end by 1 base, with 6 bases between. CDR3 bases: TGTGCCAGCAGCACTAATAACTATGGCTACACCTTC. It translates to CASSTNNYGYTF.

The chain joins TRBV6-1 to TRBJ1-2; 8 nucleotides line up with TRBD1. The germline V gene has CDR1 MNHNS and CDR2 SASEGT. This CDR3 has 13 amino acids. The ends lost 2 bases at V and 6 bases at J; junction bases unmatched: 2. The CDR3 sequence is CASSERDRNGYTF. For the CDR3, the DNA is TGTGCCAGCAGTGAACGGGACAGGAATGGCTACACCTTC.

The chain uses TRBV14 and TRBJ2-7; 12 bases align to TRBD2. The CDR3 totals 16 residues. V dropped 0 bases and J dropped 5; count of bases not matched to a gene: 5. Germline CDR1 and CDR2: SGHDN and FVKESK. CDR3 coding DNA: TGTGCCAGCAGCCAAGATATTCGACTAGCGGGAGACGAGCAGTACTTC. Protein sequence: CASSQDIRLAGDEQYF.

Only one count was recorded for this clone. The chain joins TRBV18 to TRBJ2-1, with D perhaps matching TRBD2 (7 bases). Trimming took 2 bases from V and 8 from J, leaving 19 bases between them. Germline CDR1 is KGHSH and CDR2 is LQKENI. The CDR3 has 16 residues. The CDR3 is CASSPGGGGMFDEQFF. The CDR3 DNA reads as TGTGCCAGCTCACCAGGGGGGGGCGGTATGTTCGATGAGCAGTTCTTC.

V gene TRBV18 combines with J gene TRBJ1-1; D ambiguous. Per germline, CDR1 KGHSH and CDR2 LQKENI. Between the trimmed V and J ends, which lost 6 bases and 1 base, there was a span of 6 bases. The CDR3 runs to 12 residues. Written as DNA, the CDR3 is TGTGCCAGCTCTCAGAAGAACACTGAAGCTTTCTTT. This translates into CASSQKNTEAFF.

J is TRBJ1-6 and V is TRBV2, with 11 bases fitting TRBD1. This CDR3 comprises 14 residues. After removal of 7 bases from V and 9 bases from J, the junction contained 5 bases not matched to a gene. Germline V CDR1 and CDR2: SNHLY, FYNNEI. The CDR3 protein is CASKGQGVISPLHF. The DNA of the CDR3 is TGTGCCAGCAAGGGACAGGGGGTTATTTCACCCCTCCACTTT.

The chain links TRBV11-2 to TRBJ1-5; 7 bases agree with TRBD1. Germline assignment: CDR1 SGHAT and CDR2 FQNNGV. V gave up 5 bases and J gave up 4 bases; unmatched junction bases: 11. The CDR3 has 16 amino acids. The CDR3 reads CASSPRATGQNQPQHF. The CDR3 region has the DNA TGTGCCAGCAGCCCGAGGGCGACAGGGCAGAATCAGCCCCAGCATTTT.

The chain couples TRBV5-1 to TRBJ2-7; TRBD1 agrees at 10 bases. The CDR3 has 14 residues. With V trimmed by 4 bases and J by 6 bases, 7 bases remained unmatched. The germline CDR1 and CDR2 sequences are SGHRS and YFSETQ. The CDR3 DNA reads TGCGCCAGCAGCCTTCGGGACAGGGGCTCCGAGCAGTACTTC. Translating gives CASSLRDRGSEQYF.

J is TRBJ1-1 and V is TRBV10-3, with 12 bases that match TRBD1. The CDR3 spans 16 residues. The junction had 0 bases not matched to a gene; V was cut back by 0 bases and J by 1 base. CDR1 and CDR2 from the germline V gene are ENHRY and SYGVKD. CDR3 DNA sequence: TGTGCCATCAGTGAGTCGGGACAGGGGGCGAACACTGAAGCTTTCTTT. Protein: CAISESGQGANTEAFF.

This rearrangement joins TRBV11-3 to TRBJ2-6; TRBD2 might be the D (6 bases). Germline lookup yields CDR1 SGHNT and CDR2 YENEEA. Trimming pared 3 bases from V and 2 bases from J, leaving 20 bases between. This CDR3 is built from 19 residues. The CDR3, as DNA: TGTGCCAGCAGCTTCAATAATCGGACTATAAAAGCTGGGGCCAACGTCCTGACTTTC. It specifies CASSFNNRTIKAGANVLTF.